In its sample, the clone carrying this TCR beta chain was seen a few times. Its specificity is not known. The data were obtained in a study of T cells after yellow fever vaccination. Study overall: SMART-Seq v4 Ultra Low Input prepared libraries from low-cell fractions. Whole-study findings and limits: In FACS-sorted repertoires, abundant clonotypes from the bulk population could appear as contaminants.

TCRdb passed the 5' RACE reads through MiXCR, listing each CDR3 protein once. This table has under 600,000 distinct CDR3 sequences, approximately 13% appearing once. The material was PBMCs, obtained on the day of the yellow fever booster vaccination. The origin of this receptor is a man aged 25-40 years who received the YFV17D yellow fever vaccine.

DNA of the CDR3: TGTGCCAGCAGCCCCAGGGGTAGCGGCGTAGATACGCAGTATTTT. Encoded protein: CASSPRGSGVDTQYF. The V and J genes are TRBV11-2 and TRBJ2-3; D may be TRBD1 or TRBD2 (6 bases each). Germline V gives CDR1 SGHAT, CDR2 FQNNGV. Trimming shortened V by 5 bases and J by 5 bases, and 17 bases separated the two germline ends. CDR3 length: 15 amino acids. The full variable domain, rest sourced from reference TRBV11-2 and TRBJ2-3, is EAGVAQSPRYKIIEKRQSVAFWCNPISGHATLYWYQQILGQGPKLLIQFQNNGVVDDSQLPKDRFSAERLKGVDSTLKIQPAKLEDSAVYLCASSPRGSGVDTQYFGPGTRLTVL.